The 10 T cell receptor beta chains below come from one sample, sequenced in a study of blood T cells in healthy people across ages. Alongside a J-beta primer mix, a sample-barcoded 5' primer served in a second PCR lasting roughly 7 to 11 cycles. Each CDR3 protein gets one entry after TCRdb re-called the 5' RACE reads with MiXCR. The sample lists some 1.4 million distinct CDR3 sequences; 40% to 50% were seen once. Sequenced: blood. Source of these receptors: a young woman in good health.

This clonotype occurred a few times. The chain carries TRBV4-1 and TRBJ2-1, with 8 bases identical to TRBD2. The CDR3 covers 15 residues. Germline V gene sequence: CDR1 MGHRA, CDR2 YSYEKL. V lost 4 bases and J lost 5; bases outside the gene matches: 7. CDR3 nucleotides: TGCGCCAGCAGCCTTTGGACTAGCAAGGACAATGAGCAGTTCTTC. Residues: CASSLWTSKDNEQFF.

V is TRBV7-2 and J is TRBJ2-3; perhaps TRBD2 as D (5 bases). The CDR3 is 18 amino acids. The V and J ends lost 5 bases and 4 bases respectively, with 25 bases between them. In germline, CDR1 is SGHTA, CDR2 FQGNSA. The DNA for the CDR3 is TGTGCCAGCAGCACATCTCTAGCTCGCATCCCCCTCCCAGATACGCAGTATTTT. Amino acids: CASSTSLARIPLPDTQYF. The variable domain in full, completed from reference TRBV7-2 and TRBJ2-3, reads GAGVSQSPSNKVTEKGKDVELRCDPISGHTALYWYRQSLGQGLEFLIYFQGNSAPDKSGLPSDRFSAERTGGSVSTLTIQRTQQEDSAVYLCASSTSLARIPLPDTQYFGPGTRLTVL.

There are a few counts of this clonotype. The V gene is TRBV20-1, the J gene TRBJ2-7; 9 bases align to TRBD1. This CDR3 has 16 amino acids. The V gene end was trimmed by 0 bases and the J gene end by 0 bases; junction bases not matched to a gene: 6. The germline CDR1 and CDR2 sequences are DFQATT and SNEGSKA (reference sequence). Here the CDR3 reads CSARDPGTGTSYEQYF. In DNA, the CDR3 is TGCAGTGCTAGAGACCCCGGGACAGGGACCTCCTACGAGCAGTACTTC.

The chain uses TRBV29-1 and TRBJ1-2; tentatively, D is TRBD1 (5 bases). V shed 1 base and J shed 8 bases, with 26 bases lying between them. Germline CDR1 reads SQVTM; CDR2 reads ANQGSEA. The CDR3 extends over 17 amino acids. The CDR3 spells CSVEAQNPGRGRGGYTF. The CDR3 nucleotides read TGCAGCGTTGAAGCGCAAAACCCTGGGAGGGGACGTGGCGGCTACACCTTC.

This chain connects TRBV12-3 or TRBV12-4 to TRBJ1-6; D remains unclear. Trimming left V 5 bases short and J 4 bases short, with 9 bases between. The CDR3 spans 14 residues. The CDR3 protein is CASSPGPYNSPLHF. CDR3 sequence (DNA): TGTGCCAGCAGTCCAGGACCGTATAATTCACCCCTCCACTTT.

The chain couples TRBV5-5 to TRBJ2-3, with 8 nucleotides matching TRBD1. Germline CDR1 SGHKS, CDR2 YYEKEE (reference sequence). With 4 bases clipped from V and 5 bases from J, the junction kept 3 bases outside the gene matches. CDR3 size: 13 residues. The CDR3 region has the DNA TGTGCCAGCAGCCCACAGGGGGAAGATACGCAGTATTTT. Its translation is CASSPQGEDTQYF.

The chain couples TRBV25-1 to TRBJ2-1, with a weak D call TRBD2 (6 bases). CDR1 and CDR2 (germline): MGHDK, SYGVNS. The CDR3 contains 18 residues. Deletions cut 4 bases from V and 3 bases from J, with 22 bases between. The CDR3 region has the DNA TGTGCCAGCAGTGGGGGCGGGGATCCCCGTGGATTCTACAATGAGCAGTTCTTC. Translation: CASSGGGDPRGFYNEQFF.

This clonotype has a handful of counts. This sequence joins TRBV12-3 or TRBV12-4 and TRBJ2-7, with 12 bases fitting TRBD2. The DNA end lines up better with TRBJ2-5; the J call may be wrong. CDR3 length: 18 amino acids. The DNA for the CDR3 is TGTGCCAGCAGTTTCCGGACTAGCGGGATCCTGAGGGAAAAGACCCAGTACTTC. Translated: CASSFRTSGILREKTQYF.

The J gene is TRBJ2-1, the V gene TRBV20-1, with TRBD2 matching 13 bases. Germline trimming cut 7 bases from V and 9 bases from J; bases unmatched to any gene: 9. Per the germline V gene, CDR1 is DFQATT and CDR2 is SNEGSKA (reference sequence). This CDR3 comprises 14 residues. CDR3 DNA: TGCAGTGGCAAACTAGCGGGGGGGAAGGGTGAGCAGTTCTTC. Translating gives CSGKLAGGKGEQFF.

The genes are TRBV12-5 and TRBJ2-7; D gene unclear. This CDR3 is built from 15 residues. V dropped 3 bases and J dropped 4 bases, with 16 bases sitting between them. Germline V lookup: CDR1 LGHNT, CDR2 FRNRAP. For the CDR3, the DNA is TGTGCTAGTGGTTTCCCTGGACGGGTGCCTTACGAGCAGTACTTC. Amino acid sequence: CASGFPGRVPYEQYF.